Listed below are T cell receptor beta chains from one sample, sequenced in a study of CD8 T cells in ankylosing spondylitis. Using its own MiXCR run on the 5' RACE reads, TCRdb lists one record per CDR3 protein. The sample yields approximately 290,000 distinct CDR3 sequences, 20% to 25% seen once. The sequenced sample was blood, either unsorted or a sorted T cell fraction (not recorded which). The origin of the receptors is a female donor with ankylosing spondylitis or in good health (not recorded which). CDR3s include the opening cysteine and the closing phenylalanine or tryptophan.

j_gene	v_gene	CDR3aa
TRBJ2-2	TRBV28	CASSFPGRIGELFF
TRBJ2-5	TRBV24-1	CATSDPGEETQYF
TRBJ2-3	TRBV7-9	CASSYDIAGGVDTQYF
TRBJ1-2	TRBV20-1	CSARGRGLSYGYTF
TRBJ1-2	TRBV27	CASSLTGGSGYGYTF
TRBJ2-7	TRBV15	CATSRGTGSQITTYEQYF
TRBJ1-2	TRBV24-1	CATSDRTGSGYTF
TRBJ2-1	TRBV6-5	CASSSLGRGTPYNEQFF
TRBJ1-2	TRBV3-1	CASSEGRGYTF
TRBJ2-1	TRBV20-1	CSAREGGNEQFF
TRBJ2-3	TRBV4-3	CASSQVGDYTDTQYF
TRBJ2-7	TRBV20-1	CSATGTGWYEQYF
TRBJ2-1	TRBV24-1	CATSDFGREAVNEQFF
TRBJ2-7	TRBV29-1	CSVVVTSGAYEQYF
TRBJ2-1	TRBV14	CASSHAAGPSYNEQFF
TRBJ2-3	TRBV7-2	CASSLRFTRGTDTQYF
TRBJ2-4	TRBV13	CASSSRTGGPTKNIQYF
TRBJ1-2	TRBV6-5	CATSSGGAYQYGYTF
TRBJ1-2	TRBV4-2	CASSHPRGKEDGYTF
TRBJ2-3	TRBV24-1	CATSGRDTQYF
TRBJ2-2	TRBV6-1	CASTYKPGLVLGGLFF
TRBJ1-5	TRBV6-2/TRBV6-3	CASMRELNQPQHF
TRBJ2-3	TRBV20-1	CSGEPHSTDTQYF
TRBJ1-2	TRBV10-3	CAISGGPSSLHYGYTF
TRBJ2-6	TRBV10-2	CASSEIGGANVLTF
TRBJ2-5	TRBV20-1	CSAGREDWGETQYF
TRBJ2-4	TRBV4-1	CASSQDRGSTGNIQYF
TRBJ1-4	TRBV20-1	CSARDHRPLRVF
TRBJ1-3	TRBV5-8	CASSWAAGLGNTIYF
TRBJ2-3	TRBV4-3	CASSPGAGRGDTQYF
TRBJ2-5	TRBV12-3/TRBV12-4	CASTLDRGRRETQYF
TRBJ2-3	TRBV7-2	CASSLGWTVGNTDTQYF
TRBJ2-7	TRBV20-1	CSAPRVQNPYEQYF
TRBJ2-5	TRBV7-2	CASSLAPFGGEETQYF
TRBJ1-6	TRBV3-1	CASSRLGRSLHF
TRBJ2-7	TRBV12-3/TRBV12-4	CASSKSTGGPSPGYEQYF
TRBJ2-7	TRBV3-1	CASSLGTGVGEQYF